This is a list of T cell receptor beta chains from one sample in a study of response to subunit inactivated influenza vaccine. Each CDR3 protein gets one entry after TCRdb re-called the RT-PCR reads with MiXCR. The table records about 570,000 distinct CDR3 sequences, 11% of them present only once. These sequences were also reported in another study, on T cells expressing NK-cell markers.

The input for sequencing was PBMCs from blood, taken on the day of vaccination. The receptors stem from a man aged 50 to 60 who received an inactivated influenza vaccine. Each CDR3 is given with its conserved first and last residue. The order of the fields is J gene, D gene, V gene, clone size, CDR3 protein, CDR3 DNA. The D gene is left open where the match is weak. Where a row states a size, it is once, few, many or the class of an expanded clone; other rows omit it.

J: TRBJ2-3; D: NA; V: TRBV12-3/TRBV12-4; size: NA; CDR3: CASIGTVTDTQYF; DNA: TGTGCCAGCATCGGGACTGTTACAGATACGCAGTATTTT
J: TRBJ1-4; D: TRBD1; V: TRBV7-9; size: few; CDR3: CASSFQGAREKLFF; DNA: TGTGCCAGCAGCTTCCAGGGGGCTCGCGAAAAACTGTTTTTT
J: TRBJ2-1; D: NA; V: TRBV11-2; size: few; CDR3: CASSLVASPGGNDEQFF; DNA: TGTGCCAGCAGCTTAGTGGCAAGCCCAGGAGGTAACGATGAGCAGTTCTTC
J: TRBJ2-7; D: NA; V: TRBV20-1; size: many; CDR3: CSARIVRYEQYF; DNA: TGCAGTGCTAGAATAGTCAGATACGAGCAGTACTTC
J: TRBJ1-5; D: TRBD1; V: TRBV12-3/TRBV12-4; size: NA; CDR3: CASSRTGTGHQPQHF; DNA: TGTGCCAGCAGTCGAACCGGGACAGGGCATCAGCCCCAGCATTTT
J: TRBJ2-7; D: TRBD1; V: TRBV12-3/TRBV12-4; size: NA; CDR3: CASRPQGESYEQYF; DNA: TGTGCCAGCAGACCACAGGGGGAGTCCTACGAGCAGTACTTC
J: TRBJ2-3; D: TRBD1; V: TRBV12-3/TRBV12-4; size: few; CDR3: CASRAYRGDTQYF; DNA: TGTGCCAGCAGAGCATACAGGGGGGATACGCAGTATTTT
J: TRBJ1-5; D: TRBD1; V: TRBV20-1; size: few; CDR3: CSAHRDRGRVVQPQHF; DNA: TGCAGTGCTCACCGGGACAGGGGGCGCGTAGTTCAGCCCCAGCATTTT
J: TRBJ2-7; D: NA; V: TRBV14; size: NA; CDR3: CASSQVGLLNSYEQYF; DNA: TGTGCCAGCAGCCAAGTAGGACTTCTAAACTCCTACGAGCAGTACTTC
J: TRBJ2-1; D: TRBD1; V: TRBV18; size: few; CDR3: CASSPGQGASNEQFF; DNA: TGTGCCAGCTCACCAGGGCAGGGGGCGTCCAATGAGCAGTTCTTC
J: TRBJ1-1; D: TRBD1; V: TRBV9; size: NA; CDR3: CASSVASLGQGYTEAFF; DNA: TGTGCCAGCAGCGTAGCTAGCTTAGGACAGGGCTACACTGAAGCTTTCTTT
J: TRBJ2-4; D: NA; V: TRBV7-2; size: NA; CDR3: CASSFQGSVGGIQYF; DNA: TGTGCCAGCAGCTTCCAGGGGTCCGTGGGGGGGATTCAGTACTTC
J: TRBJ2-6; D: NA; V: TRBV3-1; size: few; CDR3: CASSQDFSVGANVLTF; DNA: TGTGCCAGCAGCCAAGATTTTTCCGTGGGGGCCAACGTCCTGACTTTC
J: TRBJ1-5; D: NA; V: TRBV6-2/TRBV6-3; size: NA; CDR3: CASSSGPQPQHF; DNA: TGTGCCAGCAGTTCGGGACCTCAGCCCCAGCATTTT
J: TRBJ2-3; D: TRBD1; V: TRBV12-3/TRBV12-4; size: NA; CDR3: CASSLATLVVTGGSETDTQYF; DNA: TGTGCCAGCAGTTTAGCTACCCTCGTGGTGACAGGGGGGTCTGAGACAGATACGCAGTATTTT
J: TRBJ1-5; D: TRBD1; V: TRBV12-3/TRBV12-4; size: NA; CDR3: CASGTGGYQPQHF; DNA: TGTGCCAGCGGGACAGGGGGCTATCAGCCCCAGCATTTT
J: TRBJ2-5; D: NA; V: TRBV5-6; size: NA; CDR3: CASSSQPRPQETQYF; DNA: TGTGCCAGCAGCTCCCAGCCACGACCCCAAGAGACCCAGTACTTC
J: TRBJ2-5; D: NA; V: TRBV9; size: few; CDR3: CASSVAGQPQETQYF; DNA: TGTGCCAGCAGCGTAGCCGGACAGCCCCAAGAGACCCAGTACTTC
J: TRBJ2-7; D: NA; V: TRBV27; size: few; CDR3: CASSKGGGEQYF; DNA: TGTGCCAGCAGTAAGGGCGGCGGGGAGCAGTACTTC
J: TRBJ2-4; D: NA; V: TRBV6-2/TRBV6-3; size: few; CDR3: CASSLVEGLAHIQYF; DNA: TGTGCCAGCAGCTTAGTGGAAGGTCTCGCGCACATTCAGTACTTC
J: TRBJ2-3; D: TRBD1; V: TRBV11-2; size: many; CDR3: CASSLGTGSDTQYF; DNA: TGTGCCAGCAGCTTGGGGACAGGGTCAGATACGCAGTATTTT
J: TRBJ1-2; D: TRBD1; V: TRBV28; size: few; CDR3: CASRGTGPNYGYTF; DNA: TGTGCCAGCAGGGGGACAGGGCCGAACTATGGCTACACCTTC
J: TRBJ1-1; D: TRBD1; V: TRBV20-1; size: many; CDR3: CSASRDTGATEAFF; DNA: TGCAGTGCTAGTAGGGATACAGGGGCCACTGAAGCTTTCTTT
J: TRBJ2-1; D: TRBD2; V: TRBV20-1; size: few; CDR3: CSTNRGTSDGEQFF; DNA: TGCAGTACAAACCGTGGGACTAGCGATGGTGAGCAGTTCTTC
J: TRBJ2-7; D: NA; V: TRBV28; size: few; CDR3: CASSLALRDGSSYEQYF; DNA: TGTGCCAGCAGTTTAGCTCTTCGGGACGGCAGCTCCTACGAGCAGTACTTC
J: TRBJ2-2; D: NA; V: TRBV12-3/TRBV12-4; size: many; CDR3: CASSSSVVARGELFF; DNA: TGTGCCAGCTCCTCAAGTGTGGTAGCCCGGGGGGAGCTGTTTTTT
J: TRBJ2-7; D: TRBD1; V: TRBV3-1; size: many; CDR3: CASSQGQGRREQYF; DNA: TGTGCCAGCAGCCAGGGACAGGGGAGGAGGGAGCAGTACTTC
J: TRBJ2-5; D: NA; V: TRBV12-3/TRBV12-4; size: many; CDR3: CASSFTGETQYF; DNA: TGTGCCAGCAGTTTTACGGGCGAGACCCAGTACTTC
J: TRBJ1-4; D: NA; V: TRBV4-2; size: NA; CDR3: CASSQDGPGANEKLFF; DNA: TGTGCCAGCAGCCAAGATGGACCCGGGGCTAATGAAAAACTGTTTTTT
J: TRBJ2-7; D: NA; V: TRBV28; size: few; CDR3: CASSLVSSEQYF; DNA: TGTGCCAGCAGTTTAGTATCTTCCGAGCAGTACTTC
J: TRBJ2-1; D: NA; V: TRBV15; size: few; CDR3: CATSILEGFHNEQFF; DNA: TGTGCCACCAGCATATTGGAGGGGTTCCACAATGAGCAGTTCTTC
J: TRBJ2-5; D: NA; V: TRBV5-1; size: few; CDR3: CASSFVAGESETQYF; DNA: TGCGCCAGCAGCTTCGTCGCAGGGGAATCAGAGACCCAGTACTTC
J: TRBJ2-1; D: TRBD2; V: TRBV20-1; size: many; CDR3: CSATGTTQYNEQFF; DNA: TGCAGTGCTACCGGGACTACCCAATACAATGAGCAGTTCTTC
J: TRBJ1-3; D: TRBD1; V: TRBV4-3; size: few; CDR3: CASSYRDRGSSGNTIYF; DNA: TGCGCCAGCAGCTATAGGGACAGGGGGAGCTCTGGAAACACCATATATTTT
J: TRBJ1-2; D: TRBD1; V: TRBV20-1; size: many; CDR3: CSARGIQGKYGYTF; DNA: TGCAGTGCTAGGGGAATACAGGGGAAATATGGCTACACCTTC
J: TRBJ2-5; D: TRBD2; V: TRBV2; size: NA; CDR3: CASSERRASGETQYF; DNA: TGTGCCAGCAGTGAAAGGCGGGCTAGCGGAGAGACCCAGTACTTC
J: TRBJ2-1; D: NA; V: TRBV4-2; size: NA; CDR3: CASSLLPGEQFF; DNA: TGTGCCAGCAGCCTCCTCCCGGGCGAGCAGTTCTTC
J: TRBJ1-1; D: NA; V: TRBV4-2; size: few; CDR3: CASSQGLGRTEAFF; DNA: TGTGCCAGCAGCCAAGGGTTAGGGAGGACTGAAGCTTTCTTT
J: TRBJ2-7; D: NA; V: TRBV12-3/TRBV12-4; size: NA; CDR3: CASSFTRDGAEQYF; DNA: TGTGCCAGCAGTTTTACTCGGGACGGCGCCGAGCAGTACTTC